The 25 T cell receptor beta chains given below trace back to one sample, sequenced in a study of CD8+ T cells in alopecia areata. This sample's treatment: oral pan-JAK inhibitor, 5-10 mg twice daily. Following extraction, RNA underwent reverse transcription to cDNA, which served as the sequencing template. Assay: immunoSEQ multiplex PCR; the TCRdb copy retains only in-frame clones and omits some. The top ten hold over 20% of the sample, which has 90,000 to 120,000 clones, 80% to 85% seen once. The sample was CD8+ T cells sorted from blood, taken at week 24, from a patient treated with tofacitinib. These receptors were taken from a human donor with alopecia areata.

V and J are TRBV21-1 and TRBJ1-2. TRBV21-1 is an annotated pseudogene. The CDR3 consists of 14 residues. The chain's CDR3 is CASRPNTWDYGYTF. DNA for the CDR3: TGTGCCAGCAGACCGAATACCTGGGACTATGGCTACACCTTC.

The chain employs TRBV15 and TRBJ2-3; a possible D gene is TRBD1 (5 bases). Germline CDR1 and CDR2: LNHNV and YYDKDF (reference sequence). The CDR3 is 15 amino acids. Trimming left V 5 bases short and J 2 bases short, with 14 bases between. The CDR3 nucleotides read TGTGCCACCAGCCCCTGGACAAGACCCACAGATACGCAGTATTTT. Its translation: CATSPWTRPTDTQYF.

The J gene is TRBJ2-3, the V gene TRBV7-2; possible D gene TRBD1, 6 bases. Germline V CDR1 and CDR2: SGHTA, FQGNSA. The CDR3 runs to 15 residues. Trimming pared 1 base from V and 3 bases from J, leaving 11 bases between. CDR3 in amino acids: CASSLVRGITDTQYF. The CDR3 DNA follows: TGTGCCAGCAGCTTAGTTAGGGGGATAACAGATACGCAGTATTTT.

J is TRBJ2-3 and V is TRBV15; TRBD2 might be the D (7 bases). CDR3 length equals 15 residues. Trimming shortened V by 4 bases and J by 1 base, and 12 bases separated the two germline ends. Germline CDR1 and CDR2: LNHNV and YYDKDF (reference sequence). CDR3 DNA: TGTGCCACCAGCACCGAGGGGGGGCGCACAGATACGCAGTATTTT. This translates into CATSTEGGRTDTQYF.

In this sample, this clone turned up a few times. The CDR3 region is CASKTTGPHYEQYF. CDR3 sequence (DNA): TGTGCCAGCAAAACAACCGGGCCCCACTACGAGCAGTACTTC. This chain joins TRBV7-9 and TRBJ2-7; D ambiguous. The V end lost 7 bases, the J end lost 3 bases, and 16 bases lay between the germline ends. The CDR3 sequence is 14 residues long. The germline gives CDR1 SEHNR, CDR2 FQNEAQ (reference sequence).

The rearrangement uses TRBV29-1 and TRBJ2-7, with D perhaps matching TRBD1 (6 bases). The V gene's germline CDR1 is SQVTM and CDR2 ANQGSEA. Deletions cut 6 bases from V and 3 bases from J, with 21 bases between. The CDR3 covers 15 residues. The chain's CDR3 is CSVAQGWGPNYEQYF. The CDR3 DNA sequence: TGCAGCGTCGCACAGGGTTGGGGGCCGAACTACGAGCAGTACTTC.

The J gene is TRBJ2-5, the V gene TRBV27, with 13 positions matching TRBD2. Germline-derived CDR1 and CDR2 are MNHEY and SMNVEV (reference sequence). With 6 bases clipped from V and 4 bases from J, the junction kept 2 bases outside the gene matches. This CDR3 comprises 14 residues. In DNA form, the CDR3 reads TGTGCCAGCAGGGGGACTAGCGGGGTAGAGACCCAGTACTTC. Translating it yields CASRGTSGVETQYF.

The rearrangement links TRBV5-6 to TRBJ2-2, with TRBD1 identical over 9 bases. J gave up 4 bases and V 4 bases, and 8 bases lay outside the gene matches. The length of the CDR3 is 16 residues. Germline V gene data show CDR1 as SGHDT and CDR2 as YYEEEE. This chain's CDR3 is CASSLRGQGRTGELFF. The CDR3 DNA sequence: TGTGCCAGCAGCCTAAGGGGACAGGGACGCACCGGGGAGCTGTTTTTT. The variable domain in full, completed from reference TRBV5-6 and TRBJ2-2, reads DAGVTQSPTHLIKTRGQQVTLRCSPKSGHDTVSWYQQALGQGPQFIFQYYEEEERQRGNFPDRFSGHQFPNYSSELNVNALLLGDSALYLCASSLRGQGRTGELFFGEGSRLTVL.

This chain links TRBV5-4 with TRBJ2-7; a weak D match, TRBD1 (6 bases). V lost 4 bases and J lost 2, with 13 bases in between. The CDR3 loop spans 14 amino acids. Germline assignment: CDR1 SGHNT and CDR2 YYREEE (reference sequence). CDR3 loop: CASSGRDTTYEQYF. The CDR3, as DNA: TGTGCCAGCAGCGGCCGGGACACAACCTACGAGCAGTACTTC.

J is TRBJ1-2 and V is TRBV7-8, with D uncertain. The CDR3 spans 12 residues. The germline V and J ends were trimmed by 2 bases and 1 base, with 2 bases remaining between them. Germline CDR1 and CDR2: SGHVS and FQNEAQ. The CDR3 DNA reads as TGTGCCAGCAGCTTATTTAACTATGGCTACACCTTC. Amino acids: CASSLFNYGYTF.

The chain links TRBV2 to TRBJ2-3; 9 bases are a match to TRBD2. V was clipped by 2 bases and J by 1 base; unmatched bases: 16. Germline V gives CDR1 SNHLY, CDR2 FYNNEI. CDR3 length equals 20 residues. Here the CDR3 DNA reads TGTGCCAGCAGTGAAAAGGTAGCGGGGGTACCAATACTCCGCACAGATACGCAGTATTTT. Its protein product is CASSEKVAGVPILRTDTQYF.

This chain connects TRBV6-5 to TRBJ1-2; 10 nucleotides align to TRBD1. The germline gives CDR1 MNHEY, CDR2 SVGAGI. Trimming removed 4 bases from V and 8 bases from J; junction bases left unmatched: 4. CDR3 length: 13 amino acids. The CDR3, as DNA: TGTGCCAGCAGTTCGACAGGGGGCTCGGGCTACACCTTC. Translating it yields CASSSTGGSGYTF.

The chain couples TRBV11-3 to TRBJ1-4, with a possible D match to TRBD1 (6 bases). Germline V CDR1 and CDR2: SGHNT, YENEEA. The V and J ends lost 4 bases and 6 bases respectively, with 18 bases between them. The CDR3 is 16 amino acids. The CDR3 DNA reads TGTGCCAGCAGCTCAGAATCCGGGACACATTATGAAAAACTGTTTTTT. Protein sequence: CASSSESGTHYEKLFF.

This clone was picked up a small number of times. The rearrangement links TRBV29-1 to TRBJ2-7; no clear D gene. Germline V lookup: CDR1 SQVTM, CDR2 ANQGSEA. The CDR3 contains 16 residues. V was cut by 1 base and J by 4 bases, with 20 bases left in between. The CDR3 sequence is CSVEVLVALLRYEQYF. For the CDR3, the DNA is TGCAGCGTTGAAGTCCTCGTAGCCCTTCTGAGATACGAGCAGTACTTC.

This sequence joins TRBV11-2 and TRBJ2-1; 10 nucleotides line up with TRBD2. Looked up from germline, CDR1 is SGHAT and CDR2 is FQNNGV. Losses at the gene ends were 1 base for V and 6 bases for J; bases not matched to a gene: 3. This CDR3 contains 15 residues. CDR3 DNA sequence: TGTGCCAGCAGCTTAGTAGCTAGCGGGGGCAATGAGCAGTTCTTC. Translating it yields CASSLVASGGNEQFF.

The rearrangement joins TRBV27 to TRBJ2-1, with D tentatively TRBD2 (5 bases). The V end was cut by 7 bases, the J end by 5 bases, with 12 bases between. CDR1 MNHEY and CDR2 SMNVEV come from the germline V gene (reference sequence). The CDR3 runs 13 residues. The CDR3 here is CASNSGVHNEQFF. The CDR3 region has the DNA TGTGCCAGCAATTCCGGGGTCCACAATGAGCAGTTCTTC.

This clone was observed a handful of times. The rearrangement joins TRBV5-4 to TRBJ2-1; TRBD1 matches 10 bases. The CDR3 runs to 15 residues. Germline CDR1 is SGHNT and CDR2 is YYREEE (reference sequence). The junction had 5 bases not matched to a gene; V was cut back by 0 bases and J by 8 bases. As DNA, the CDR3 is TGTGCCAGCAGCTTGGGACAGGGGGCGGGTGATGAGCAGTTCTTC. As protein: CASSLGQGAGDEQFF.

The chain joins TRBV6-5 to TRBJ1-1; D may be TRBD1 (6 bases). The ends were cut back, 0 bases at V and 4 bases at J, with 12 bases in the middle. The CDR3 spans 15 residues. Per germline, CDR1 MNHEY and CDR2 SVGAGI. The CDR3 DNA reads TGTGCCAGCAGTTACTCGAGGGGGTTCGGCACTGAAGCTTTCTTT. Translating gives CASSYSRGFGTEAFF.

The chain links TRBV2 to TRBJ2-7; tentative D call: TRBD1 (6 bases). V lost 9 bases to trimming and J lost 3 bases, with 18 bases between them. This CDR3 spans 14 amino acids. The V gene's germline CDR1 is SNHLY and CDR2 FYNNEI. CDR3 residues: CASQGGQSNYEQYF. CDR3 bases: TGTGCCAGTCAGGGTGGACAGTCTAACTACGAGCAGTACTTC.

The rearrangement links TRBV6-6 to TRBJ2-1, with a weak D call TRBD2 (6 bases). The CDR3 covers 16 residues. The germline CDR1 and CDR2 sequences are MNHNY and SVGAGI (reference sequence). The V gene lost 5 bases and the J gene lost 4 bases, with 18 bases spanning the gap. CDR3 bases: TGTGCCAGCAGTGGAATGATACTAGCAAATTACAATGAGCAGTTCTTC. It is translated as CASSGMILANYNEQFF.

The chain carries TRBV27 and TRBJ1-6, with TRBD1 matching over 9 bases. The junction had 9 bases not matched to a gene; V was cut back by 6 bases and J by 9 bases. Germline V lookup: CDR1 MNHEY, CDR2 SMNVEV (reference sequence). The CDR3 covers 15 residues. The CDR3 loop reads CASRPGTGMGSPLHF. CDR3 DNA: TGTGCCAGCAGGCCGGGGACAGGGATGGGTTCACCCCTCCACTTT.

This clone was found once. The genes are TRBV7-2 and TRBJ2-2; D remains ambiguous. CDR3 length equals 14 residues. The V end was cut by 5 bases, the J end by 6 bases, with 13 bases between. Germline V gene data show CDR1 as SGHTA and CDR2 as FQGNSA. The chain's CDR3 is CASSEHALAGELFF. CDR3 in DNA: TGTGCCAGCAGCGAACACGCCTTGGCCGGGGAGCTGTTTTTT.

As DNA, the CDR3 is TGTGCCAGCAGCTTGGCGGGGGGCGGCGAGACCCAGTACTTC. Its protein product is CASSLAGGGETQYF. This rearrangement joins TRBV5-6 to TRBJ2-5, with D possibly TRBD2 on 7 matching bases. Germline V gene lookup returns CDR1 SGHDT and CDR2 YYEEEE. V was pared by 0 bases and J by 5 bases, with 11 bases between. The length of the CDR3 is 14 residues.

The chain carries TRBV7-2 and TRBJ2-1, with 11 nucleotides matching TRBD2. The CDR3 spans 16 residues. J gave up 8 bases and V 3 bases, and 9 bases lay outside the gene matches. Germline V gives CDR1 SGHTA, CDR2 FQGNSA. CDR3 region: CASSFSGGAIGDEQFF. CDR3 in DNA: TGTGCCAGCAGCTTTAGCGGGGGGGCCATAGGAGATGAGCAGTTCTTC.

The V call is TRBV29-1, the J call TRBJ2-7, with D perhaps being TRBD1 or TRBD2 (6 bases each). The CDR3 sequence is 15 residues long. Between the trimmed V and J ends, which lost 6 bases and 0 bases, there was a span of 18 bases. Germline V gene sequence: CDR1 SQVTM, CDR2 ANQGSEA. CDR3 loop: CSVAQRGPVSYEQYF. In DNA, the CDR3 is TGCAGCGTCGCCCAACGGGGGCCCGTCTCCTACGAGCAGTACTTC.